These 32 T cell receptor beta chains were sequenced from one sample in a study of technical replicates of blood from several donors. TCRdb keeps only in-frame clones here, not all; method: immunoSEQ multiplex PCR. This table has around 63,000 clones, 95% to 98% appearing once. Sequencing was done on a sample of T cells isolated from PBMCs. These receptors were collected from a human donor in good health.

This chain joins TRBV21-1 and TRBJ2-7; TRBD2 is the table's D call and was not checked against the DNA. TRBV21-1 is a pseudogene segment. The CDR3 has 18 residues. The CDR3 reads CASSSMEVAQHYSYEQYF. The CDR3 bases are TGTGCCAGCAGCTCCATGGAGGTTGCACAACATTACTCCTACGAGCAGTACTTC.

The J gene is TRBJ1-4, the V gene TRBV5-1, with 7 bases fitting TRBD1. V shed 4 bases and J 8 bases; nucleotides not matched to a gene: 11. CDR1 and CDR2 (germline): SGHRS, YFSETQ. The CDR3 consists of 15 residues. CDR3 residues: CASSPRGGEVEKLFF. The CDR3 coding sequence is TGCGCCAGCAGCCCAAGAGGGGGCGAAGTCGAAAAACTGTTTTTT.

This clone was detected once. The V call is TRBV27, the J call TRBJ1-2; perhaps TRBD1 as D (5 bases). Per the germline V gene, CDR1 is MNHEY and CDR2 is SMNVEV (reference sequence). V dropped 2 bases and J dropped 7 bases, with 14 bases sitting between them. This CDR3 spans 14 amino acids. CDR3 DNA sequence: TGTGCCAGCAGTTTACCGGGCGGGGGTGGTGGCTACACCTTC. Amino acids: CASSLPGGGGGYTF.

The CDR3 region has the DNA TGTGCCAGCAGCGAGGGGACGGCGGGAGTCGACAATGAGCAGTTCTTC. Amino acids: CASSEGTAGVDNEQFF. The chain combines TRBV9 with TRBJ2-1; 7 bases are a match to TRBD2. The CDR3 runs 16 residues. The J segment lost 5 bases and the V segment lost 3 bases, leaving 11 bases of the junction unmatched. From germline, CDR1 is SGDLS and CDR2 YYNGEE.

J is TRBJ2-5 and V is TRBV5-1, with 8 positions matching TRBD2. Losses at the gene ends were 4 bases for V and 5 bases for J; bases not matched to a gene: 1. Per germline, CDR1 SGHRS and CDR2 YFSETQ. The CDR3 loop spans 12 amino acids. CDR3 nucleotide sequence: TGCGCCAGCAGCCCGGGGGGGGAGACCCAGTACTTC. Protein: CASSPGGETQYF.

The genes are TRBV5-1 and TRBJ2-7; 7 nucleotides line up with TRBD2. J lost 3 bases, V lost 4 bases, and 13 bases had no gene match. The germline gives CDR1 SGHRS, CDR2 YFSETQ. The CDR3 runs 16 residues. CDR3 sequence: CASSASSGDENYEQYF. The CDR3, as DNA: TGCGCCAGCAGCGCCTCTAGCGGAGATGAGAACTACGAGCAGTACTTC.

V usage is TRBV14 and J usage is TRBJ2-1; TRBD1 agrees at 7 bases. The CDR3 totals 15 residues. The germline V gene encodes CDR1 SGHDN and CDR2 FVKESK. V dropped 5 bases and J dropped 4; count of bases not matched to a gene: 8. CDR3 bases: TGTGCCAGCAGCAACCGACAGGGATCATACAATGAGCAGTTCTTC. Residues: CASSNRQGSYNEQFF.

The chain employs TRBV7-9 and TRBJ2-1; 12 bases agree with TRBD2. V trimming: 2 bases; J trimming: 3 bases; junction bases outside the gene matches: 11. CDR3 size: 19 residues. The germline V gene has CDR1 SEHNR and CDR2 FQNEAQ (reference sequence). CDR3 nucleotides: TGTGCCAGCAGCTTATCTGCGAGACTAGCGGGAGAACACTACAATGAGCAGTTCTTC. Its translation: CASSLSARLAGEHYNEQFF. Together with reference TRBV7-9 and TRBJ2-1, the CDR3 gives the full variable domain: DTGVSQNPRHKITKRGQNVTFRCDPISEHNRLYWYRQTLGQGPEFLTYFQNEAQLEKSRLLSDRFSAERPKGSFSTLEIQRTEQGDSAMYLCASSLSARLAGEHYNEQFFGPGTRLTVL.

The rearrangement links TRBV14 to TRBJ2-1; TRBD2 matches 10 bases. J lost 9 bases, V lost 4 bases, and 9 bases had no gene match. This CDR3 has 15 residues. CDR1 is SGHDN, CDR2 FVKESK, per germline. In DNA, the CDR3 is TGTGCCAGCAGCCTATCTAGCGGGAGTTCTGTTGAGCAGTTCTTC. Protein product: CASSLSSGSSVEQFF.

The chain employs TRBV11-2 and TRBJ1-4; D is perhaps TRBD1 (6 bases). CDR1 and CDR2 (germline): SGHAT, FQNNGV. The V end was cut by 5 bases, the J end by 6 bases, with 19 bases between. CDR3 size: 16 residues. CDR3 amino acids: CASSPLTGQGYEKLFF. Here the CDR3 DNA reads TGTGCCAGCAGCCCTCTCACAGGGCAAGGGTATGAAAAACTGTTTTTT.

This chain links TRBV7-8 with TRBJ2-5; D gene unclear. The ends were cut back, 7 bases at V and 0 bases at J, with 12 bases in the middle. Germline V gene data show CDR1 as SGHVS and CDR2 as FQNEAQ. The CDR3 is 14 residues long. CDR3 sequence (DNA): TGTGCCAGCACCCCCCAGGCGTACCAAGAGACCCAGTACTTC. Its translation is CASTPQAYQETQYF.

The chain combines TRBV4-1 with TRBJ2-5; TRBD2 matches at 8 bases. The germline gives CDR1 MGHRA, CDR2 YSYEKL. The CDR3 sequence is 15 residues long. The J segment lost 5 bases and the V segment lost 1 base, leaving 6 bases of the junction unmatched. This chain's CDR3 is CASSQVGRGVETQYF. DNA for the CDR3: TGCGCCAGCAGCCAAGTCGGGAGGGGGGTTGAGACCCAGTACTTC.

The chain uses TRBV7-8 and TRBJ1-5; perhaps TRBD1 as D (6 bases). This CDR3 has 16 residues. The V end was cut by 3 bases, the J end by 2 bases, with 14 bases between. Germline V gene data show CDR1 as SGHVS and CDR2 as FQNEAQ. In nucleotides, the CDR3 is TGTGCCAGCAGCTTTGAAGGGGGTCTGCGCAATCAGCCCCAGCATTTT. Protein product: CASSFEGGLRNQPQHF.

J is TRBJ1-1 and V is TRBV10-3, with D perhaps TRBD1 (5 bases). This CDR3 is 14 amino acids long. Germline CDR1 is ENHRY and CDR2 is SYGVKD. V lost 1 base and J 7 bases, leaving 13 bases between the germline ends. The CDR3 sequence: CAISEWGEKGEAFF. The DNA for the CDR3 is TGTGCCATCAGTGAGTGGGGGGAAAAGGGTGAAGCTTTCTTT.

This chain links TRBV11-2 with TRBJ1-5, with D tentatively TRBD1 (5 bases). This CDR3 comprises 16 residues. In germline, CDR1 is SGHAT, CDR2 FQNNGV. Trimming stripped 8 bases from V and 0 bases from J, with 17 bases between. CDR3 coding DNA: TGTGCCAGCGGCCGATCGGACATTAATAGCAATCAGCCCCAGCATTTT. Translation gives CASGRSDINSNQPQHF.

This chain links TRBV2 with TRBJ1-1, with a possible D match to TRBD1 (6 bases). Trimming took 3 bases from V and 5 from J, leaving 13 bases between them. CDR3 size: 14 residues. Germline CDR1 reads SNHLY; CDR2 reads FYNNEI. The chain's CDR3 is CASSDQGRGTEAFF. CDR3 bases: TGTGCCAGCAGTGATCAGGGTAGGGGGACTGAAGCTTTCTTT.

The chain couples TRBV4-1 to TRBJ2-7, with TRBD2 matching over 9 bases. V shed 6 bases, J shed 0 bases, and the junction held 6 bases outside the gene matches. CDR1 MGHRA and CDR2 YSYEKL come from the germline V gene. This CDR3 has 15 amino acids. The CDR3 DNA sequence: TGCGCCAGCAGACCTGGACTAGCGAGCTCCTACGAGCAGTACTTC. Its protein product is CASRPGLASSYEQYF.

This clone has only one observation. The chain couples TRBV10-2 to TRBJ2-5, with D maybe TRBD1 (6 bases). This CDR3 has 14 amino acids. With 6 bases removed from V and 1 base from J, the gap between germline ends came to 12 bases. In germline, CDR1 is WSHSY, CDR2 SAAADI. CDR3 sequence (DNA): TGCGCCAGCAGGGACAGCGGCACCCAAGAGACCCAGTACTTC. This encodes CASRDSGTQETQYF.

The chain is built from TRBV6-5 and TRBJ2-7; D remains ambiguous. Germline lookup yields CDR1 MNHEY and CDR2 SVGAGI. The CDR3 is 11 amino acids. V shed 6 bases and J shed 0 bases, with 3 bases lying between them. CDR3 residues: CASRASYEQYF. The CDR3 DNA reads TGTGCCAGCAGGGCCTCCTACGAGCAGTACTTC.

This clone was recorded once. The chain couples TRBV6-1 to TRBJ2-3, with D maybe TRBD2 (5 bases). Germline V gene data show CDR1 as MNHNS and CDR2 as SASEGT. CDR3 length equals 15 residues. V was shortened by 4 bases and J by 2 bases, with 13 bases between the two germline ends. CDR3 loop: CASSARLRFTDTQYF. DNA of the CDR3: TGTGCCAGCAGTGCCAGACTACGTTTCACAGATACGCAGTATTTT.

The chain combines TRBV30 with TRBJ1-2, with D maybe TRBD1 (6 bases). The CDR3 is 13 residues long. The germline V gene encodes CDR1 GTSNPN and CDR2 SVGIG (reference sequence). V shed 5 bases and J shed 6 bases, with 16 bases lying between them. Written as DNA, the CDR3 is TGTGCCTGGGATCCCGTGGGGGCTAATGGCTACACCTTC. This codes for CAWDPVGANGYTF.

This sequence joins TRBV27 and TRBJ1-2; 9 bases align to TRBD1. Trimming took 7 bases from V and 8 from J; bases not matched to a gene: 11. Germline lookup yields CDR1 MNHEY and CDR2 SMNVEV (reference sequence). The CDR3 is 14 residues long. The CDR3 loop reads CASKEQGAPGGYTF. CDR3 coding DNA: TGTGCCAGCAAGGAACAGGGGGCTCCGGGCGGCTACACCTTC.

The rearrangement links TRBV6-1 to TRBJ2-1; 7 bases are shared with TRBD2. CDR1 is MNHNS and CDR2 is SASEGT in the germline V gene. The V and J ends lost 2 bases and 2 bases, in that order; junction bases with no gene match: 3. There are 15 residues in the CDR3. Here the CDR3 reads CASSELGLAYNEQFF. For the CDR3, the DNA is TGTGCCAGCAGTGAACTAGGACTAGCCTACAATGAGCAGTTCTTC.

The chain recombines TRBV4-1 with TRBJ2-7, with 9 bases lining up with TRBD1. Germline values: CDR1 MGHRA, CDR2 YSYEKL. The CDR3 contains 16 residues. The V segment lost 4 bases and the J segment 2 bases; nucleotides outside the gene matches: 9. The DNA of the CDR3 is TGCGCCAGCAGCCGAGGGGCGGACAGGGGAGCCTACGAGCAGTACTTC. Translated, it gives CASSRGADRGAYEQYF.

The chain combines TRBV19 with TRBJ2-5, with D hard to call. V lost 3 bases, J lost 2 bases, and 13 bases lay in between. Germline V gene sequence: CDR1 LNHDA, CDR2 SQIVND (reference sequence). This CDR3 is built from 15 residues. In DNA, the CDR3 is TGTGCCAGTAGTATTACGAGCCTACCACAAGAGACCCAGTACTTC. This gives the protein CASSITSLPQETQYF.

The CDR3 DNA reads TGCGCCAGCAGTGAGTCTAGCGGGGTGGTCACCGGGGAGCTGTTTTTT. This gives the protein CASSESSGVVTGELFF. The genes are TRBV10-1 and TRBJ2-2, with TRBD2 identical over 8 bases. CDR1 is WNHNN and CDR2 is SYGVQD in the germline V gene (reference sequence). With 0 bases clipped from V and 4 bases from J, the junction kept 4 bases outside the gene matches. The length of the CDR3 is 16 residues.

The chain combines TRBV7-9 with TRBJ1-4; 7 nucleotides match TRBD1. This CDR3 comprises 14 residues. In germline, CDR1 is SEHNR, CDR2 FQNEAQ (reference sequence). V was clipped by 5 bases and J by 5 bases; unmatched bases: 5. CDR3 amino acids: CASSGQVRNEKLFF. CDR3 DNA sequence: TGTGCCAGCAGCGGACAGGTCCGCAATGAAAAACTGTTTTTT.

V and J are TRBV29-1 and TRBJ1-2, with a weak D call TRBD1 (6 bases). This CDR3 has 13 amino acids. V lost 0 bases and J 7 bases, leaving 12 bases between the germline ends. Germline V gene lookup returns CDR1 SQVTM and CDR2 ANQGSEA. DNA for the CDR3: TGCAGCGTTGAAGAGGGGGCAAATGGTGGCTACACCTTC. Protein: CSVEEGANGGYTF. Variable domain in full (rest from reference TRBV29-1 and TRBJ1-2): SAVISQKPSRDICQRGTSLTIQCQVDSQVTMMFWYRQQPGQSLTLIATANQGSEATYESGFVIDKFPISRPNLTFSTLTVSNMSPEDSSIYLCSVEEGANGGYTFGSGTRLTVV.

V and J are TRBV7-9 and TRBJ1-1; D may be TRBD1 (5 bases). The CDR3 spans 12 residues. V lost 2 bases and J lost 7, with 8 bases in between. CDR1 and CDR2 (germline): SEHNR, FQNEAQ (reference sequence). CDR3 sequence reads: CASSLSTVEAFF. Written as DNA, the CDR3 is TGTGCCAGCAGCTTATCGACAGTTGAAGCTTTCTTT.

The rearrangement links TRBV6-1 to TRBJ2-5; perhaps TRBD2 as D (7 bases). The CDR3 length is 13 residues. Trimming stripped 2 bases from V and 5 bases from J, with 9 bases between. Germline CDR1 is MNHNS and CDR2 is SASEGT. This CDR3 reads CASSERGGETQYF. The CDR3 coding sequence is TGTGCCAGCAGTGAAAGGGGGGGTGAGACCCAGTACTTC.

The chain couples TRBV28 to TRBJ2-5; D is undetermined. V was pared by 2 bases and J by 3 bases, with 7 bases between. CDR1 and CDR2 from the germline V gene are MDHEN and SYDVKM. The CDR3 contains 13 residues. CDR3 amino acids: CASSLGLEETQYF. The CDR3 DNA reads TGTGCCAGCAGTTTAGGCCTAGAAGAGACCCAGTACTTC.

V usage is TRBV2 and J usage is TRBJ2-5; a possible D gene is TRBD2 (5 bases). Trimming removed 2 bases at V and 4 bases at J, with 8 bases between. In germline, CDR1 is SNHLY, CDR2 FYNNEI. The CDR3 contains 13 residues. The CDR3 protein is CASSEIGRETQYF. The CDR3 DNA reads TGTGCCAGCAGTGAAATAGGGAGAGAGACCCAGTACTTC.